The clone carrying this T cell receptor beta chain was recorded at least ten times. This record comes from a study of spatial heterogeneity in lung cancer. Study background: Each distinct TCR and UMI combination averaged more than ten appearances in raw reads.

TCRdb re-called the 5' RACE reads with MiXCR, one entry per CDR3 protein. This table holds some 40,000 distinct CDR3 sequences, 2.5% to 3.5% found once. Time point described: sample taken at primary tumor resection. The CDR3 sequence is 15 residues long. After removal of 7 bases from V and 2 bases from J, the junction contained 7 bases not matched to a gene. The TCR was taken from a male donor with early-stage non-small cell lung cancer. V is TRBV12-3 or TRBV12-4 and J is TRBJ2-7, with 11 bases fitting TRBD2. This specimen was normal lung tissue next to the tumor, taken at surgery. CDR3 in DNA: TGTGCCAGCACCTATTTAGCGGGAGGGACCTACGAGCAGTACTTC. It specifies CASTYLAGGTYEQYF.